This entry concerns a single TCR beta chain. Its specific antigen is unknown. Base qualities were left out, and no much larger clone turns up one base away. The germline V gene supplies CDR1 SQVTM and CDR2 ANQGSEA. Counted from cysteine to phenylalanine, this CDR3 has 13 amino acids. Only CDR3 DNA is held: 39 bases, read in frame from base 1. Trimming costs V 5 bases and J 1 base, and their ends lie 8 bases apart. This record belongs to a study of cytomegalovirus exposure and HLA in healthy donors (dated by TCRdb to about 2017). Regarding the research as a whole: An earlier analysis of 587 of the donors reported about 260 Gb of sequence data and around 120 million unique TCR beta sequences obtained from roughly 180 million T cells. An early release covering about 600 HLA-typed donors comprised 300 to 350 gigabases of sequencing data and roughly 85 million unique TCR sequences. Of the 398 genotyped donors, about 80% fell in the genetic ancestry cluster associated with self-reported Caucasian donors. The aim of the study was to test whether cataloging public T cell receptors could identify signatures of past pathogen exposure. The study used immunosequencing to profile the T cell repertoires of more than 650 subjects and linked those repertoires to cytomegalovirus serostatus. Along with the approximately 700-subject first cohort, a separate validation cohort of more than 90 different subjects was used. To predict cytomegalovirus infection status, the study brought together high-throughput TCR immunosequencing, statistical association of individual TCRs with disease status, and machine learning. In a later analysis, previously published TCR beta repertoires from 550 to 750 donors were re-analyzed and high-resolution HLA genotyping was added so that TCR occurrence patterns could be studied. Rather than drawing on any new phenotypic data, the later analysis identified candidate immune exposures from TCR beta sequences and the way those sequences occurred across donors. An earlier analysis of 587 of the donors applied high-throughput TCR beta sequencing to assess whether each TCR beta V gene segment acted as functional or pseudogenic. Alongside the repertoire data, information on donor age, sex, ethnicity and CMV serostatus was compiled. A later genetic analysis took genome-wide SNP genotypes for about 65% of the 666 donors and used that subset as a discovery cohort. Every discovery cohort repertoire had been produced on one sequencing platform. HLA typing included class I and class II loci at four-digit resolution. Typing coverage differed by locus: A, B, C, DRB1 and DQB1 were typed in roughly 629-630 donors, DQA1 in 522, DPA1 in some 570, and DPB1 in 450 to 480. Four to six DR-DQ haplotypes were handled as single units for association and clustering, since linkage in the cohort was strong. Among some 410 genotyped donors of the cohort, an average of roughly 230,000 unique TCR beta nucleotide sequences was sequenced per donor, of which about 18% were non-productive.

In total, just over 650 healthy bone marrow donors made up the cohort. Cohort members were all nominally healthy when sampled, although unrecorded immune exposures were likely present. The donor was CMV seronegative and was included in the group of several hundred seronegative cohort members. Each donor provided a peripheral blood sample, and peripheral blood mononuclear cells were used for TCR beta sequencing. Genomic DNA extraction from the blood cell samples was performed with the Qiagen DNeasy Blood Extraction Kit. On the study overall, not on this receptor specifically: According to a later analysis, parvovirus B19, influenza, CMV and Epstein-Barr virus appeared linked to several top co-occurrence clusters. According to a later genetic analysis, donors in an Asian-associated ancestry cluster had fewer N-insertions in productive TCRs than the approximately 610-donor mean. In a later analysis, some 17,000 TCR beta sequences were associated with specific HLA alleles at a false discovery rate of 0.05. Across donors, most TCR sequences were observed very rarely, whereas some public TCRs were present in many individuals. Some IMGT-functional V segments, including TRBV6-2 and TRBV6-3, could not be distinguished by the 87-base-pair reads and were therefore excluded. In a later analysis, HLA-associated TCR beta chains were found to be more clonally expanded and to have lower generation probabilities than equally common non-associated chains. The only immune exposure information available for the cohort was CMV serostatus. When HLA alleles, especially DR and DQ, strongly co-occurred, TCR associations were difficult to assign to individual alleles. Linkage disequilibrium might explain the correlated functional status among segregating V segments, but an unknown experimental factor could not be ruled out. In an earlier analysis of approximately 600 of the donors, most TCR beta V segments were observed in productive rearrangements about 87% or about 30% of the time, broadly matching IMGT annotations. A cluster of highly shared sequence variants was judged likely to be a technical artifact of the sequencing pipeline. In both the original and validation cohorts, the classifier was reported to diagnose cytomegalovirus status with high specificity and sensitivity. Sequencing depth was assumed to be roughly uniform across donors in the presence/absence analyses, though that assumption may not hold. In a later analysis, the rate of TCR association differed among HLA loci, with DRB1 alleles having the most associated TCRs and HLA-C alleles having the fewest. The authors suggested that the approach could potentially be extended to other disease states and immunological phenotypes. A further reported finding was that TCR beta sequences accurately predicted the HLA-A and HLA-B alleles for most subjects in the first cohort. Because counts were too low, some 16 rarely observed V segments, including chromosome 9 orphons, were excluded from the earlier analysis of about 500 of the donors. In a later genetic analysis, a missense DCLRE1C variant was associated with V-gene and J-gene trimming of TCR beta chains, and the association was replicated in an independent cohort. A total of 150 to 200 TCR beta chains were listed by the study as associated with cytomegalovirus. HLA typing was unavailable for some donors at each locus, so association tests used only the typed subset. Only TCR beta chains were sequenced in this cohort, and the absence of alpha or paired-chain data limited detectable features. According to a later analysis, most CMV-associated TCR beta chains appeared to be HLA-restricted, and the HLA associations seemed to be driven largely by CMV exposure. In vitro tests confirmed that three of the cytomegalovirus-associated TCR beta chains recognize cytomegalovirus antigens.

Library prep was done by the immunoSEQ multiplex PCR assay. The multiplex PCR relied on a mix of 60 forward primers for TCR Vbeta segments and 13 reverse primers for TCR Jbeta segments. A multiplex PCR assay on genomic DNA amplified the CDR3 region of rearranged TCR beta genes. The amplified TCR beta libraries were sequenced on the Illumina HiSeq System as 87-base-pair reads. Under the source paper's analysis protocol: A later analysis counted tens of millions of unique TCR beta chains across the 600 to 850 repertoires, and some 11 million of these chains were shared by at least two donors. Raw reads were error-corrected and collapsed into unique sequences with a nearest-neighbor algorithm that merged closely related sequences to remove PCR and sequencing errors. To assign V, D and J gene segments, CDR3 sequences were aligned to IMGT reference sequences. For a sequence to be retained, a match of at least six nucleotides was required to both a V gene segment and a J gene segment. A rearrangement was called productive if the CDR3 had no stop codons and remained in frame with V and J, and every other rearrangement was called non-productive. CDR3 was defined by IMGT convention, running from the second conserved V-encoded cysteine to the conserved J-encoded phenylalanine. Sequences without an unambiguous match to a single V gene segment were excluded from the earlier analysis of almost 600 of the donors. In an earlier analysis of approximately 610 of the donors, V segments were called functional above 56.7% productive rearrangements and were called segregating when the between-donor standard deviation exceeded 5%. To diagnose cytomegalovirus status from the catalog of TCR beta chain sequences, a statistical classification framework was built. In a later analysis, V and J genes were assigned by comparing TCR nucleotide sequences against IMGT/GENE-DB human TR gene sequences. A later analysis assigned CDR3 sequences and most-parsimonious VDJ recombination scenarios with the TCRdist pipeline. A later analysis defined each TCR beta chain by its CDR3 amino acid sequence plus V-gene family, and excluded reads lacking a unique V-gene family. In a later analysis, nearly 600 highly shared, low-generation-probability nucleotide sequences were removed to address suspected cross-contamination and a sequencing artifact. For each public chain, a later analysis derived a clonal expansion index from normalized ranks of inferred template counts within each repertoire. In a later analysis, generation probabilities were computed with a VDJ recombination model fitted to out-of-frame rearrangements, and the resulting probabilities were checked against IGoR. A later analysis scored TCR-TCR, TCR-HLA and TCR-CMV co-occurrence with hypergeometric tests, applying a repertoire-size bias correction to TCR pairs. A later analysis estimated false discovery rates by permuting HLA or CMV assignments 20 times. A later analysis grouped co-occurring TCRs with DBSCAN, adding TCRdist sequence similarity when clustering within HLA-allele-positive subsets. Repertoires with fewer than 30,000 or more than 120,000 public chains were left out of co-occurrence clustering, as were five repertoires with anomalous nucleotide sharing. The table comes from immuneACCESS by way of TCRdb, which keeps in-frame sequences with V and J called. Part of the clones is missing from these tables; in studies checked, under half for an unresolved V gene and the rest for unknown reasons. V and J calls and clone size follow that table, whereas D and trimming were derived from the DNA. Recorded for this sample are roughly 190,000 clones; more than 70% of them occurred a single time. 1.1% of the sample is held by the ten biggest clonotypes.

Sequencing was performed on PBMCs. The TCR comes from a woman aged 35 to 49 in good health and CMV-seronegative. The sequence joins TRBV29-1 to TRBJ2-2; the D gene cannot be named for sure. The CDR3 has the sequence CSVLFGNTGELFF. Here is the DNA: TGCAGCGTTCTATTTGGGAACACCGGGGAGCTGTTTTTT.